The rows below give T cell receptor beta chains drawn from one sample of a study of CD8+ T cells in alopecia areata. Sequencing used immunoSEQ multiplex PCR; TCRdb keeps in-frame clones, though not all of them. Among 200,000 or so clones listed, approximately 47% were seen once. The specimen was CD4+ T cells sorted from blood, collected around week 37, from a patient treated with tofacitinib. Source of these receptors: a human donor with alopecia areata. Each CDR3 is given with its conserved first and last residue. Each record gives: D gene, V gene, clone size, J gene, CDR3 protein, CDR3 DNA. The D gene is left open where the match is weak. Not every row has a clone size; where given, it reads once, few, many or a size class.

D: -; V: TRBV25-1; size: -; J: TRBJ2-7; CDR3: CASSGLYEQYF; DNA: TGTGCCAGCAGTGGTCTCTACGAGCAGTACTTC
D: -; V: TRBV29-1; size: -; J: TRBJ1-1; CDR3: CSVVKVMNPREAFF; DNA: TGCAGCGTTGTAAAGGTCATGAATCCCCGAGAAGCTTTCTTT
D: -; V: TRBV30; size: few; J: TRBJ2-7; CDR3: CAWAPGRVHEQYF; DNA: TGTGCCTGGGCTCCCGGCAGGGTACACGAGCAGTACTTC
D: -; V: TRBV19; size: few; J: TRBJ2-1; CDR3: CASSTFSGQFF; DNA: TGTGCCAGTAGTACCTTCTCGGGGCAGTTCTTC
D: -; V: TRBV2; size: few; J: TRBJ2-7; CDR3: CASSVREEQYF; DNA: TGTGCCAGCAGTGTGAGGGAGGAGCAGTACTTC
D: TRBD2; V: TRBV10-3; size: -; J: TRBJ2-2; CDR3: CAISVTRGRDTGELFF; DNA: TGTGCCATCAGTGTGACTCGCGGGAGGGACACCGGGGAGCTGTTTTTT
D: TRBD2; V: TRBV29-1; size: many; J: TRBJ2-5; CDR3: CSVERGSGSVQETQYF; DNA: TGCAGCGTTGAACGGGGGAGCGGGAGCGTCCAAGAGACCCAGTACTTC
D: -; V: TRBV30; size: -; J: TRBJ1-4; CDR3: CAWQRLATNEKLFF; DNA: TGTGCCTGGCAGAGACTTGCAACTAATGAAAAACTGTTTTTT
D: -; V: TRBV6-5; size: once; J: TRBJ2-7; CDR3: CASSDLSGAGEQYF; DNA: TGTGCCAGCAGTGATCTGTCGGGAGCAGGCGAGCAGTACTTC
D: TRBD2; V: TRBV5-1; size: few; J: TRBJ2-7; CDR3: CASSFQLAGASEQYF; DNA: TGCGCCAGCAGCTTCCAACTAGCGGGAGCGAGTGAGCAGTACTTC
D: -; V: TRBV20-1; size: -; J: TRBJ2-5; CDR3: CSAPGKETQYF; DNA: TGCAGTGCGCCAGGGAAAGAGACCCAGTACTTC
D: -; V: TRBV27; size: few; J: TRBJ2-3; CDR3: CASGVVPARAFSSSTDTQYF; DNA: TGTGCCAGCGGGGTGGTTCCTGCCCGCGCCTTCTCGTCCAGCACAGATACGCAGTATTTT
D: -; V: TRBV29-1; size: -; J: TRBJ2-1; CDR3: CVGEVGSREQFF; DNA: TGCGTCGGGGAGGTGGGATCTCGGGAGCAGTTCTTC
D: -; V: TRBV2; size: -; J: TRBJ2-2; CDR3: CASNLGLTTNTGELFF; DNA: TGTGCCAGCAACCTAGGACTCACGACGAACACCGGGGAGCTGTTTTTT
D: -; V: TRBV6-5; size: many; J: TRBJ1-2; CDR3: CASSYGLGYTF; DNA: TGTGCCAGCAGTTACGGCCTCGGCTACACCTTC
D: TRBD2; V: TRBV5-1; size: -; J: TRBJ2-3; CDR3: CASSFLAGGGTDTQYF; DNA: TGCGCCAGCAGCTTCCTAGCGGGAGGCGGGACAGATACGCAGTATTTT
D: -; V: TRBV19; size: -; J: TRBJ1-5; CDR3: CASSPAGVRNQPQHF; DNA: TGTGCCAGTAGTCCCGCAGGGGTTAGGAATCAGCCCCAGCATTTT
D: -; V: TRBV6-1; size: -; J: TRBJ2-7; CDR3: CASNRRTSYEQYF; DNA: TGTGCCAGCAACCGCCGTACCTCCTACGAGCAGTACTTC
D: -; V: TRBV7-9; size: few; J: TRBJ1-4; CDR3: CASSRGSVRNEKLFF; DNA: TGTGCCAGCAGCCGGGGAAGCGTCCGTAATGAAAAACTGTTTTTT
D: -; V: TRBV4-1; size: -; J: TRBJ1-2; CDR3: CASSHSGTANYGYTF; DNA: TGCGCCAGCAGCCATTCCGGGACTGCTAACTATGGCTACACCTTC
D: TRBD2; V: TRBV29-1; size: few; J: TRBJ2-1; CDR3: CSYRTSGALGEQFF; DNA: TGCAGCTACCGGACTAGCGGAGCCTTGGGTGAGCAGTTCTTC
D: -; V: TRBV7-2; size: once; J: TRBJ2-3; CDR3: CASSLHRTDTQYF; DNA: TGTGCCAGCAGCCTCCACCGCACAGATACGCAGTATTTT
D: -; V: TRBV18; size: few; J: TRBJ1-1; CDR3: CASSPGQLNTEAFF; DNA: TGTGCCAGCTCACCGGGACAACTGAACACTGAAGCTTTCTTT
D: TRBD1; V: TRBV7-8; size: -; J: TRBJ2-7; CDR3: CASSPTTGVEEQYF; DNA: TGTGCCAGCAGCCCTACGACAGGGGTTGAGGAGCAGTACTTC
D: TRBD2; V: TRBV30; size: -; J: TRBJ2-3; CDR3: CAWRGAGGPDTQYF; DNA: TGTGCCTGGAGGGGAGCGGGAGGGCCAGATACGCAGTATTTT
D: TRBD1; V: TRBV29-1; size: -; J: TRBJ1-1; CDR3: CSVSDTGTGGSDGTEAFF; DNA: TGCAGCGTCTCTGACACCGGGACAGGGGGCTCTGATGGCACTGAAGCTTTCTTT
D: -; V: TRBV29-1; size: few; J: TRBJ2-7; CDR3: CSVRAWDGAYEQYF; DNA: TGCAGCGTTAGGGCGTGGGACGGAGCCTACGAGCAGTACTTC
D: -; V: TRBV28; size: -; J: TRBJ2-5; CDR3: CASSERETQYF; DNA: TGTGCCAGCAGTGAACGGGAGACCCAGTACTTC
D: -; V: TRBV28; size: few; J: TRBJ2-3; CDR3: CASSFGQFPDTQYF; DNA: TGTGCCAGCAGTTTCGGACAGTTTCCAGATACGCAGTATTTT
D: -; V: TRBV7-9; size: few; J: TRBJ2-3; CDR3: CASSAPAATDTQYF; DNA: TGTGCCAGCAGCGCCCCGGCCGCCACAGATACGCAGTATTTT
D: -; V: TRBV4-3; size: few; J: TRBJ2-1; CDR3: CASSQVRGNPYNEQFF; DNA: TGCGCCAGCAGCCAAGTACGTGGGAACCCCTACAATGAGCAGTTCTTC
D: -; V: TRBV15; size: -; J: TRBJ2-3; CDR3: CATSRDLGDTQYF; DNA: TGTGCCACCAGCAGAGATTTGGGAGATACGCAGTATTTT
D: -; V: TRBV19; size: few; J: TRBJ2-1; CDR3: CASSSGASYNEQFF; DNA: TGTGCCAGTAGTAGCGGGGCATCCTACAATGAGCAGTTCTTC
D: -; V: TRBV9; size: -; J: TRBJ2-2; CDR3: CASSAEGTGELFF; DNA: TGTGCCAGCAGCGCAGAGGGCACCGGGGAGCTGTTTTTT
D: -; V: TRBV28; size: few; J: TRBJ2-7; CDR3: CASSLSPGYEQYF; DNA: TGTGCCAGCAGTTTAAGTCCGGGCTACGAGCAGTACTTC
D: -; V: TRBV9; size: few; J: TRBJ1-5; CDR3: CASSPPLHF; DNA: TGTGCCAGCAGCCCCCCGCTGCATTTT
D: -; V: TRBV5-1; size: -; J: TRBJ2-5; CDR3: CASSLGLNRETQYF; DNA: TGCGCCAGCAGCTTGGGCCTCAACCGGGAGACCCAGTACTTC
D: -; V: TRBV4-1; size: few; J: TRBJ1-5; CDR3: CASSRTGLDGNQPQHF; DNA: TGCGCCAGCAGCCGTACAGGGCTGGATGGCAATCAGCCCCAGCATTTT
D: -; V: TRBV10-1; size: few; J: TRBJ1-1; CDR3: CASSGTFGVTEAFF; DNA: TGCGCCAGCAGTGGAACATTCGGGGTAACTGAAGCTTTCTTT
D: -; V: TRBV15; size: -; J: TRBJ2-1; CDR3: CATSRGLDEQFF; DNA: TGTGCCACCAGCAGAGGCCTCGATGAGCAGTTCTTC
D: TRBD1; V: TRBV4-2; size: -; J: TRBJ2-4; CDR3: CASSRDRVGTKNIQYF; DNA: TGTGCCAGCAGCCGCGACAGGGTGGGGACCAAAAACATTCAGTACTTC
D: -; V: TRBV15; size: -; J: TRBJ1-4; CDR3: CATSREAPGTTNEKLFF; DNA: TGTGCCACCAGCAGAGAAGCCCCCGGGACAACTAATGAAAAACTGTTTTTT
D: -; V: TRBV28; size: -; J: TRBJ2-4; CDR3: CASSSSTGPLAQNIQYF; DNA: TGTGCCAGCAGTTCATCGACAGGTCCGCTGGCCCAAAACATTCAGTACTTC
D: -; V: TRBV5-1; size: -; J: TRBJ2-3; CDR3: CASTEQGDTDTQYF; DNA: TGCGCCAGCACGGAGCAGGGAGACACAGATACGCAGTATTTT
D: -; V: TRBV30; size: -; J: TRBJ2-1; CDR3: CAWRAFYNEQFF; DNA: TGTGCCTGGAGGGCTTTCTACAATGAGCAGTTCTTC
D: -; V: TRBV4-2; size: -; J: TRBJ2-7; CDR3: CASSQDTGRSSYEQYF; DNA: TGTGCCAGCAGCCAAGATACAGGTCGGAGCTCCTACGAGCAGTACTTC
D: -; V: TRBV18; size: -; J: TRBJ2-7; CDR3: CASSLSGQRGWNEQYF; DNA: TGTGCCAGCTCGCTAAGCGGACAACGAGGTTGGAACGAGCAGTACTTC
D: -; V: TRBV11-1; size: few; J: TRBJ2-2; CDR3: CASSYHPRASANTGELFF; DNA: TGTGCCAGCAGCTACCACCCCCGGGCTAGCGCGAACACCGGGGAGCTGTTTTTT
D: TRBD2; V: TRBV27; size: -; J: TRBJ2-2; CDR3: CASSTPGGDTGELFF; DNA: TGTGCCAGCAGTACCCCGGGGGGGGACACCGGGGAGCTGTTTTTT
D: TRBD1; V: TRBV6-5; size: -; J: TRBJ1-1; CDR3: CASSPVRQGGAFF; DNA: TGTGCCAGCAGTCCCGTTCGACAGGGGGGTGCTTTCTTT
D: -; V: TRBV30; size: few; J: TRBJ2-2; CDR3: CAWTVKGLRGGELFF; DNA: TGTGCCTGGACGGTAAAGGGACTCCGTGGCGGGGAGCTGTTTTTT